A single T cell receptor (beta chain) is shown here with its context. Its antigen is undetermined. United States facilities provided treatment to all participants with HIV. The immunoSEQ assay was v3.0, run at survey level. Repertoires were generated with immunoSEQ multiplex PCR, while TCRdb's copy carries only in-frame clones and drops some. The sample has 23,000 or so clones, roughly four fifths seen once. Trimming cost V 2 bases and J 8 bases, with 18 bases left between them. The CDR3 sequence is 15 residues long. Germline V gives CDR1 SGHAT, CDR2 FQNNGV. These data belong to a study of long-term antiretroviral therapy in people with HIV. Study conclusions and caveats: The study collected no data on ART adherence, viral resistance or therapy changes.

This receptor was identified in a man in his fifties or sixties with HIV. The starting material was unsorted PBMCs, obtained 0.4 years after starting antiretroviral therapy. The V and J genes are TRBV11-2 and TRBJ1-1; a possible D gene is TRBD1 (5 bases). CDR3 coding DNA: TGTGCCAGCAGCTTATGGGGGGTGGGGTCCCAGGAAGCTTTCTTT. Translation gives CASSLWGVGSQEAFF.